The T cell receptor (beta chain) under discussion was sequenced for a study of cytotoxic CD8 clonotypes in ibrutinib-treated CLL (dated by TCRdb to 2020 to 2022). For context, the study as a whole: The cohort had ten to twelve relapsed/refractory and approximately 14 treatment-naive patients; 17 to 18 were IGHV unmutated. Responses were partial in 25 or so patients and complete in 2; after median approximately 66 months follow-up, some 14 stayed in remission and approximately 12 progressed. The response samples were drawn at a median of roughly twelve months into treatment, with a range of roughly 6 to 36 months. On average, each sample had some 260,000 productive templates and 100,000 or so productive rearrangements. Longitudinal samples were available for about 30% of the roughly 90 trial participants. Cryopreserved peripheral blood mononuclear cells were obtained before treatment, at response, and at either sustained remission or disease progression. Patients were still on ibrutinib when every remission and progressive disease sample was collected.

The sample's time point, from its label and the paper: progressive disease on ibrutinib. For TCR beta library preparation, roughly 2.1 micrograms of genomic DNA was extracted from cryopreserved PBMCs. Longitudinal blood samples from CLL patients on ibrutinib monotherapy underwent high-throughput TCR beta sequencing. Patients were enrolled in a phase 2 open-label single-center ibrutinib monotherapy trial. On a MiSeq, deep resolution sequencing aimed for a depth between 1 in 1 million and 1 in 200,000 T cells, with each clonotype covered approximately 10x on average. The immunoSEQ hsTCRB Kit was used to generate the TCR beta libraries. Regarding the original processing steps: Data were analyzed with ImmunoSEQ Data Assistant and ImmunoSEQ Analyzer, with V, D and J genes assigned per IMGT definitions. Clonality was computed as one minus normalized Shannon entropy of productive rearrangement frequencies, ranging from 0 to 1. Only overrepresented clonotypes making up at least 0.05% of the repertoire of each patient were included in the public clonotype analysis. Repertoires from 10 to 15 age-matched healthy donors in immuneACCESS were used as clonality controls. TCRdb limited this immuneACCESS table to in-frame rearrangements with V and J called. A share of clones is missing; checked studies link under half to unresolved V genes, and the rest is unexplained. The V and J calls and clone size come from that table; D and trimming were worked out from the DNA. For this sample there are around 150,000 clones; roughly 90% appear just once. Together, the top ten hold 3% to 3.5% of the sample.

General findings and caveats noted by the study authors: At baseline, clonality was higher than in age-matched healthy donors and showed a strong correlation with circulating CD8+ T-cell counts. Sustained-remission and progressing patients did not have matched sampling times, and lymph node repertoires were not examined. Public clonotypes were rare and either shrank or stayed stable during treatment, and the rise in clonality at ibrutinib response reflected expansion of private clonotypes. An increase in clonality was observed at ibrutinib response, with clonality remaining stable during sustained remission and falling back toward baseline at progression.

CDR1 MGHRA and CDR2 YSYEKL were looked up in the germline V gene. Taken from cysteine to phenylalanine, the CDR3 has 18 residues. Kept here is only the CDR3 DNA, which spans 54 bases and is read in frame from base 1. The germline V and J ends show losses of 1 base and 4 bases respectively, and no gene match explains 12 bases of the junction. On this clone itself: Which antigen it targets is not known. No clone much larger than this one lies a single base away; base qualities are absent.

This receptor chain uses TRBV4-1 and TRBJ1-4; 7 nucleotides in the junction match TRBD1. The source was PBMCs, collected at disease progression, from a patient treated with ibrutinib. This TCR was sampled from a human donor with chronic lymphocytic leukemia. This receptor carries the CDR3 CASSQGRQGVGDNEKLFF. The DNA reads TGCGCCAGCAGCCAAGGCCGACAGGGCGTGGGGGATAATGAAAAACTGTTTTTT.